This entry lists 21 T cell receptor beta chains sequenced from one sample in a study of Ad26.COV2.S vaccination and SARS-CoV-2 variants. Sequencing used immunoSEQ multiplex PCR; TCRdb keeps in-frame clones, though not all of them. Of more than 400,000 clones in the sample, 90% are singletons; the top ten hold about 4.4%. Treatment: around 19 received Ad26.COV2.S at low or high dose, single or two shots; a few received placebo; per-sample allocation not given. Collection of samples fell on day 63 after the first vaccine or placebo injection. The sequenced sample was peripheral blood, obtained in a trial of Ad26.COV2.S vaccine versus placebo. Receptor source: a person aged 18-65 years who received the Ad26.COV2.S COVID-19 vaccine or a placebo.

CDR3 coding DNA: TGTGCCAGCAGCCCGGACCTTCGGGGGACCCAGTACTTC. Amino acid sequence: CASSPDLRGTQYF. The rearrangement links TRBV11-2 to TRBJ2-5; weak D call: TRBD2 (5 bases). Deletions cut 5 bases from V and 7 bases from J, with 14 bases between. This CDR3 is 13 amino acids long. Germline V gene lookup returns CDR1 SGHAT and CDR2 FQNNGV. The whole variable domain, filled in from reference TRBV11-2 and TRBJ2-5, reads EAGVAQSPRYKIIEKRQSVAFWCNPISGHATLYWYQQILGQGPKLLIQFQNNGVVDDSQLPKDRFSAERLKGVDSTLKIQPAKLEDSAVYLCASSPDLRGTQYFGPGTRLLVL.

This clone was counted a single time. The rearrangement uses TRBV5-8 and TRBJ1-6; TRBD1 matches 7 bases. The V gene end was trimmed by 5 bases and the J gene end by 8 bases; junction bases not matched to a gene: 13. Germline CDR1 is SGHTS and CDR2 is YDEGEE. The CDR3 has 16 amino acids. DNA of the CDR3: TGTGCCAGCAGTTACGACAGGGATCGGGAGGATTCACCCCTCCACTTT. Residues: CASSYDRDREDSPLHF.

The rearrangement links TRBV7-8 to TRBJ2-5; TRBD2 matches 10 bases. This CDR3 has 19 amino acids. After removal of 3 bases from V and 5 bases from J, the junction contained 18 bases not matched to a gene. Germline CDR1 reads SGHVS; CDR2 reads FQNEAQ. The CDR3 spells CASSFLRQPETSGLETQYF. The CDR3 bases are TGTGCCAGCAGCTTTTTAAGGCAACCCGAGACTAGCGGGTTGGAGACCCAGTACTTC.

The chain recombines TRBV11-2 with TRBJ2-5; weak D call: TRBD1 (6 bases). Germline V gives CDR1 SGHAT, CDR2 FQNNGV. V was pared by 4 bases and J by 2 bases, with 14 bases between. The CDR3 is made up of 15 amino acids. The CDR3 nucleotides read TGTGCCAGCAGCTCAGGACAGCTGTCGCAAGAGACCCAGTACTTC. It yields the protein CASSSGQLSQETQYF.

The chain joins TRBV18 to TRBJ2-1, with D maybe TRBD2 (6 bases). Germline assignment: CDR1 KGHSH and CDR2 LQKENI. This CDR3 has 18 amino acids. The V gene lost 0 bases and the J gene lost 1 base, with 16 bases spanning the gap. The CDR3 coding sequence is TGTGCCAGCTCACCACCGATGAAGCCGGGAGTTTCCTACAATGAGCAGTTCTTC. Amino acids: CASSPPMKPGVSYNEQFF.

In nucleotides, the CDR3 is TGCGCCAGCAGAAGGGGGCGCGACACCGGGGAGCTGTTTTTT. This encodes CASRRGRDTGELFF. The V gene is TRBV5-1, the J gene TRBJ2-2, with 7 nucleotides matching TRBD1. The CDR3 spans 14 residues. The V gene end was trimmed by 5 bases and the J gene end by 3 bases; junction bases not matched to a gene: 4. CDR1 and CDR2 (germline): SGHRS, YFSETQ.

The rearrangement uses TRBV4-1 and TRBJ1-2; D is unclear. Trimming took 0 bases from V and 3 from J, leaving 20 bases between them. There are 18 residues in the CDR3. Looked up from germline, CDR1 is MGHRA and CDR2 is YSYEKL. This CDR3 reads CASSQEIGPRTRDYGYTF. CDR3 nucleotides: TGCGCCAGCAGCCAAGAAATCGGCCCAAGGACCAGAGACTATGGCTACACCTTC.

The chain employs TRBV4-1 and TRBJ2-3; 7 bases fit TRBD1. The germline CDR1 and CDR2 sequences are MGHRA and YSYEKL. The length of the CDR3 is 14 residues. The ends lost 3 bases at V and 4 bases at J; junction bases unmatched: 4. This CDR3 is CASSQRQGPDTQYF. The CDR3 DNA sequence: TGCGCCAGCAGCCAGAGACAGGGTCCAGATACGCAGTATTTT.

This clone was detected only once. This chain uses TRBV12-5 with TRBJ2-1, with TRBD2 matching over 11 bases. V lost 5 bases to trimming and J lost 5 bases; unmatched junction nucleotides: 8. Germline V gene data show CDR1 as LGHNT and CDR2 as FRNRAP. The CDR3 covers 16 residues. CDR3 protein: CASGPARLAGNNEQFF. DNA of the CDR3: TGTGCTAGTGGTCCCGCCCGACTAGCGGGAAACAATGAGCAGTTCTTC.

This sequence joins TRBV29-1 and TRBJ2-1; a possible D gene is TRBD2 (6 bases). The CDR3 is 14 residues long. V was shortened by 6 bases and J by 4 bases, with 16 bases between the two germline ends. Germline lookup yields CDR1 SQVTM and CDR2 ANQGSEA. The CDR3 DNA reads as TGCAGCGTGGGCCGAACTAGCCTGTACAATGAGCAGTTCTTC. Translated: CSVGRTSLYNEQFF.

The chain links TRBV24-1 to TRBJ2-1, with D uncertain. Germline CDR1 reads KGHDR; CDR2 reads SFDVKD. The V end lost 3 bases, the J end lost 13 bases, and 15 bases lay between the germline ends. The CDR3 runs to 13 residues. CDR3 loop: CATSDGYPPAQFF. The CDR3 region has the DNA TGTGCCACCAGTGATGGGTACCCCCCCGCCCAGTTCTTC.

The chain is built from TRBV9 and TRBJ2-6; tentatively, D is TRBD2 (6 bases). With 3 bases removed from V and 0 bases from J, the gap between germline ends came to 13 bases. Germline V gene sequence: CDR1 SGDLS, CDR2 YYNGEE. The CDR3 runs 17 residues. The CDR3 sequence: CASSARDSSSGANVLTF. In nucleotides, the CDR3 is TGTGCCAGCAGCGCCCGGGACTCGAGCTCTGGGGCCAACGTCCTGACTTTC. The variable domain in full, with the rest retrieved from reference TRBV9 and TRBJ2-6, is DSGVTQTPKHLITATGQRVTLRCSPRSGDLSVYWYQQSLDQGLQFLIQYYNGEERAKGNILERFSAQQFPDLHSELNLSSLELGDSALYFCASSARDSSSGANVLTFGAGSRLTVL.

This rearrangement joins TRBV9 to TRBJ1-3; D is uncertain. Per the germline V gene, CDR1 is SGDLS and CDR2 is YYNGEE. V dropped 0 bases and J dropped 5 bases, with 0 bases sitting between them. This CDR3 has 11 amino acids. The CDR3 reads CASSVGNTIYF. CDR3 nucleotides: TGTGCCAGCAGCGTAGGAAACACCATATATTTT.

The chain recombines TRBV5-6 with TRBJ2-5; 7 bases map to TRBD1. J lost 1 base, V lost 3 bases, and 9 bases had no gene match. From germline, CDR1 is SGHDT and CDR2 YYEEEE. This CDR3 is built from 16 residues. CDR3 nucleotide sequence: TGTGCCAGCAGCTCCTCCGGGACAGCCTTCCAAGAGACCCAGTACTTC. This sequence encodes CASSSSGTAFQETQYF.

The rearrangement uses TRBV4-3 and TRBJ2-7; 10 bases agree with TRBD2. Germline V gene lookup returns CDR1 LGHNA and CDR2 YSLEER. The V and J ends lost 4 bases and 4 bases, in that order; junction bases with no gene match: 19. The CDR3 spans 19 residues. CDR3: CASSRAATQAGGPGYEQYF. The CDR3 DNA follows: TGCGCCAGCAGCCGAGCGGCTACCCAAGCGGGAGGGCCGGGATACGAGCAGTACTTC.

This clone has just one count. The gene calls are TRBV9 and TRBJ1-2; the D is unclear. This CDR3 comprises 12 residues. Trimming left V 7 bases short and J 5 bases short, with 12 bases between. Per germline, CDR1 SGDLS and CDR2 YYNGEE. Written as DNA, the CDR3 is TGTGCCAGCTGGGGAGGCGTTTATGGCTACACCTTC. Residues: CASWGGVYGYTF.

The chain joins TRBV14 to TRBJ2-7; D unresolved. The CDR3 totals 14 residues. Germline V CDR1 and CDR2: SGHDN, FVKESK. V was pared by 5 bases and J by 7 bases, with 18 bases between. CDR3 in DNA: TGTGCCAGCAGCTCCAGCCTGGTTGGTTGGGAGCAGTACTTC. Its translation is CASSSSLVGWEQYF. Using reference TRBV14 and TRBJ2-7 for the parts outside the CDR3, the full variable domain is EAGVTQFPSHSVIEKGQTVTLRCDPISGHDNLYWYRRVMGKEIKFLLHFVKESKQDESGMPNNRFLAERTGGTYSTLKVQPAELEDSGVYFCASSSSLVGWEQYFGPGTRLTVT.

The chain carries TRBV4-1 and TRBJ2-5, with D possibly being TRBD2 (5 bases). The CDR3 is made up of 14 amino acids. V lost 0 bases and J 8 bases, leaving 13 bases between the germline ends. Per germline, CDR1 MGHRA and CDR2 YSYEKL. CDR3 sequence reads: CASSQELVGVTQYF. The CDR3 nucleotides are TGCGCCAGCAGCCAAGAACTAGTGGGAGTTACCCAGTACTTC.

The V and J genes are TRBV7-9 and TRBJ1-4; perhaps TRBD1 as D (6 bases). Germline V gene lookup returns CDR1 SEHNR and CDR2 FQNEAQ (reference sequence). V gave up 0 bases and J gave up 8 bases, with 10 bases separating them. The CDR3 consists of 14 residues. The CDR3 DNA reads TGTGCCAGCAGCTTAGCGCGGGACAAGGAAAAACTGTTTTTT. Residues: CASSLARDKEKLFF. Full variable domain (outside the CDR3, taken from reference TRBV7-9 and TRBJ1-4): DTGVSQNPRHKITKRGQNVTFRCDPISEHNRLYWYRQTLGQGPEFLTYFQNEAQLEKSRLLSDRFSAERPKGSFSTLEIQRTEQGDSAMYLCASSLARDKEKLFFGSGTQLSVL.

The rearrangement joins TRBV6-5 to TRBJ2-4; possibly TRBD2 for D (5 bases). Germline V CDR1 and CDR2: MNHEY, SVGAGI. V dropped 8 bases and J dropped 2 bases, with 10 bases sitting between them. CDR3 length equals 13 residues. Here the CDR3 DNA reads TGTGCCAGCTCCACCGGGACCAAAAACATTCAGTACTTC. It translates to CASSTGTKNIQYF.

The rearrangement joins TRBV19 to TRBJ1-4; a possible D gene is TRBD1 (6 bases). The CDR3 consists of 15 residues. V gave up 6 bases and J gave up 5 bases, with 16 bases separating them. Germline V lookup: CDR1 LNHDA, CDR2 SQIVND (reference sequence). The CDR3 sequence: CASSNGQYINEKLFF. The CDR3 coding sequence is TGTGCCAGTAGCAACGGACAGTACATAAATGAAAAACTGTTTTTT.